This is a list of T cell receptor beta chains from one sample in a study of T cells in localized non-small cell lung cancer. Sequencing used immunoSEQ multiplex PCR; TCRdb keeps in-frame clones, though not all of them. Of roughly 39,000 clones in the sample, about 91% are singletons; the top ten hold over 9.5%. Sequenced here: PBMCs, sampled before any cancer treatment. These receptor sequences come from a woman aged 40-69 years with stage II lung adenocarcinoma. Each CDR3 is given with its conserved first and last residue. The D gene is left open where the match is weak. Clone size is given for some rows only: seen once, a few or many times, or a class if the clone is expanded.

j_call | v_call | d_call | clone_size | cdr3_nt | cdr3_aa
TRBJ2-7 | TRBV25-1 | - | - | TGTGCCAGCAGTGGGATCCCCTACGAGCAGTACTTC | CASSGIPYEQYF
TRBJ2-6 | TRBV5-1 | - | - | TGCGCCAGCAGCTTGGCATTGCTCGCCTCTGGGGCCAACGTCCTGACTTTC | CASSLALLASGANVLTF
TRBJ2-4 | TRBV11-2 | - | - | TGTGCCAGCAGCCGGGGACTAGCCAAAAACATTCAGTACTTC | CASSRGLAKNIQYF
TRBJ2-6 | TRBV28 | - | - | TGTGCCAGCAGTATCTCGACAGGTCTTGGCTCTGGGGCCAACGTCCTGACTTTC | CASSISTGLGSGANVLTF
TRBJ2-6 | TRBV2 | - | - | TGTGCCAGCAGTGAGATGACGGCTGGGGCCAACGTCCTGACTTTC | CASSEMTAGANVLTF
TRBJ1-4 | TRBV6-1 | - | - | TGTGCCAGCAGTGGGGGGATTAATGAAAAACTGTTTTTT | CASSGGINEKLFF
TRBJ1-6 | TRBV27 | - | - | TGTGCCAGCAGTTTACTTGAGGGGACGAAGGATTCACCCCTCCACTTT | CASSLLEGTKDSPLHF
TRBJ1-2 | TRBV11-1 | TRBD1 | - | TGTGCCAGCAGCACTACGGGGGACAGCACGTATGGCTACACCTTC | CASSTTGDSTYGYTF
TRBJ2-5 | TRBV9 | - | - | TGTGCCAGCAGCGTAGGACAGACCCAGTACTTC | CASSVGQTQYF
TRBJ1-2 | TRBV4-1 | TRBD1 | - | TGCGCCAGCAGCCAGGGACAGGGGACGAACTATGGCTACACCTTC | CASSQGQGTNYGYTF
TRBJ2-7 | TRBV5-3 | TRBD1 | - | TGTGCCAGAAGAACGGAGTGGGACAGGGTATCCTACGAGCAGTACTTC | CARRTEWDRVSYEQYF
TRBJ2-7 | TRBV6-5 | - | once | TGTGCCAGCAGCAGAACTGGGGTAACTCCCTACGAGCAGTACTTC | CASSRTGVTPYEQYF
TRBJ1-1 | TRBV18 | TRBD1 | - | TGTGCCAGCTTTCCAGGACAGGGGGCGCTTGGGGACACTGAAGCTTTCTTT | CASFPGQGALGDTEAFF
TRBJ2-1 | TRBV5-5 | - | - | TGTGCCAGCAGCTTAGAAGATAACTCCTACAATGAGCAGTTCTTC | CASSLEDNSYNEQFF
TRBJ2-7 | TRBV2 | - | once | TGTGCCGGACGGGTGGATATTGGGGCGCGAATCGGGCAGTACTTC | CAGRVDIGARIGQYF
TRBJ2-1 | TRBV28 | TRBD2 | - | TGTGCCAGCAGTATAAGCGGGACTAGCGGGCGAAATGAGCAGTTCTTC | CASSISGTSGRNEQFF
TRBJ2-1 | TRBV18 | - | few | TGTGCCAGCTCACAGTCAGGGAGCTCCTACAATGAGCAGTTCTTC | CASSQSGSSYNEQFF
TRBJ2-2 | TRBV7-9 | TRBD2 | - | TGTGCCAGAGGAGCGGGGGGGAACACCGGGGAGCTGTTTTTT | CARGAGGNTGELFF
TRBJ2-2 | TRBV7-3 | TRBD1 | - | TGTGCCAGCAGCTTGACAGGGACGAACACCGGGGAGCTGTTTTTT | CASSLTGTNTGELFF
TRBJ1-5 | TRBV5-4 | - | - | TGTGCCAGCAGCTTGGGAGGGGGCAATCAGCCCCAGCATTTT | CASSLGGGNQPQHF
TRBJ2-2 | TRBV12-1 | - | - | TGTGCCAGCAGCCTCAAACTGGCACCTACTACCGGGGAGCTGTTTTTT | CASSLKLAPTTGELFF
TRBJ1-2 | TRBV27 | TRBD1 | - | TGTGCCAGCAGTACCCGAAGCCTACAGGGACAGTTTGCTTATGGCTACACCTTC | CASSTRSLQGQFAYGYTF
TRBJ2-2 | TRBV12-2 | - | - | TGTGCAAGTCGCTTAGACCCCCGGGAGCAGTGCCTAAAATGGACCGGGGAGCTGTTTTTT | CASRLDPREQCLKWTGELFF
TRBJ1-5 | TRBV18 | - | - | TGTGCCAGCTCCCCTAGCAATGTCGGGAGTCAGCCCCAGCATTTT | CASSPSNVGSQPQHF
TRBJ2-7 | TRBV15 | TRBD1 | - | TGTGCCACCAGCAGAGATTTGGACAGGGGCTACGAGCAGTACTTC | CATSRDLDRGYEQYF
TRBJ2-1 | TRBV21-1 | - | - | TGTGCCAGCAGCCCCCCGACCAGCGGGAGGGACAATGAGCAGTTCTTC | CASSPPTSGRDNEQFF
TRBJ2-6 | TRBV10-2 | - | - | TGCGCCAGCAGTCGACAGGACTCTGGGGCCAACGTCCTGACTTTC | CASSRQDSGANVLTF
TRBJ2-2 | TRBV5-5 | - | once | TGTGCCAGCAGCTTGGGTTGGGCCCCGAACACCGGGGAGCTGTTTTTT | CASSLGWAPNTGELFF
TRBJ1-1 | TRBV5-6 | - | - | TGTGCCAGCAGCTCCGGGTCCAGAGACAACACTGAAGCTTTCTTT | CASSSGSRDNTEAFF
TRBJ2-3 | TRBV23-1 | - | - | TGCGCCAGCAGTCAATCGTACCCCCGAAAGGGCTGCACAGATACGCAGTATTTT | CASSQSYPRKGCTDTQYF
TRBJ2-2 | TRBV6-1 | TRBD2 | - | TGTGCCAGCAGCGGTCTAGCGGGGGACACCGGGGAGCTGTTTTTT | CASSGLAGDTGELFF
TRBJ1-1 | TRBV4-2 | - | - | TGTGCCAGCAGCTCCAACGGGGACACTGAAGCTTTCTTT | CASSSNGDTEAFF
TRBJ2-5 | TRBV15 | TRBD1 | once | TGTGCCACCAGCCGGGACAGGGGCCAAGAGACCCAGTACTTC | CATSRDRGQETQYF
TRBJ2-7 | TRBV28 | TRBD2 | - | TGTGCCAGCAGTTTAGCAGCGGGACTGGTCGAGCAGTACTTC | CASSLAAGLVEQYF
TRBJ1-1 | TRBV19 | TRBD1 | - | TGTGCCAGTAGTATCGGATATCTTCCCGGGACAGGGGGCGCGGGTGAAGCTTTCTTT | CASSIGYLPGTGGAGEAFF
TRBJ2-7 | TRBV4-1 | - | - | TGCGCCAGCAGCACCAGGAAGACCTACGAGCAGTACTTC | CASSTRKTYEQYF
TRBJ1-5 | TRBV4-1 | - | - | TGCGCCAGCAGCCAAGTTGGAACTCAAAGGCAGCCCCAGCATTTT | CASSQVGTQRQPQHF
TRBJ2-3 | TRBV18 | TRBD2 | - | TGTGCCAGCTCACCCCCGGGGGTAGCGGGAGCCACAGATACGCAGTATTTT | CASSPPGVAGATDTQYF